Following are 27 T cell receptor beta chains from one sample sequenced in a study of blood T cell repertoires in COVID-19. Sequencing was performed with immunoSEQ multiplex PCR; in TCRdb, only in-frame clones are kept and a portion is missing. Of around 97,000 clones in the sample, approximately 80% were seen once. The source material was peripheral blood. These receptor sequences come from a man aged 70-80 years with acute or convalescent COVID-19.

V gene TRBV6-4 combines with J gene TRBJ2-1, with 13 bases matching TRBD2. Germline trimming cut 0 bases from V and 4 bases from J; bases unmatched to any gene: 12. The CDR3 contains 20 residues. Germline assignment: CDR1 MRHNA and CDR2 SNTAGT. This CDR3 is CASSDSETSGGRSPYNEQFF. CDR3 sequence (DNA): TGTGCCAGCAGTGACTCGGAGACTAGCGGGGGGCGTTCCCCATACAATGAGCAGTTCTTC.

The rearrangement links TRBV9 to TRBJ1-2; possible D gene TRBD1, 5 bases. Trimming removed 4 bases from V and 3 bases from J, with 10 bases in between. CDR3 length equals 13 residues. Germline V gene lookup returns CDR1 SGDLS and CDR2 YYNGEE. The CDR3 nucleotides read TGTGCCAGCAGCAAAGACAGCGACTATGGCTACACCTTC. Amino acids: CASSKDSDYGYTF. Filled out from reference TRBV9 and TRBJ1-2, the complete variable domain reads DSGVTQTPKHLITATGQRVTLRCSPRSGDLSVYWYQQSLDQGLQFLIQYYNGEERAKGNILERFSAQQFPDLHSELNLSSLELGDSALYFCASSKDSDYGYTFGSGTRLTVV.

This chain links TRBV7-2 with TRBJ2-7, with 10 bases lining up with TRBD1. From germline, CDR1 is SGHTA and CDR2 FQGNSA. The CDR3 has 14 amino acids. V lost 5 bases and J lost 3; bases outside the gene matches: 4. CDR3 DNA sequence: TGTGCCAGCAGCCGCCGGGACAGGGGCTACGAGCAGTACTTC. Protein: CASSRRDRGYEQYF.

The rearrangement links TRBV2 to TRBJ1-5; weak D call: TRBD1 (5 bases). This CDR3 has 12 residues. CDR1 and CDR2 from the germline V gene are SNHLY and FYNNEI. V was trimmed by 5 bases and J by 4 bases, leaving 6 bases between them. The CDR3 DNA sequence: TGTGCCAGCAGTAGACAGAATCAGCCCCAGCATTTT. This codes for CASSRQNQPQHF.

This chain links TRBV5-1 with TRBJ2-3; the D gene is possibly TRBD2 (5 bases). V was trimmed by 0 bases and J by 0 bases, leaving 11 bases between them. This CDR3 is built from 16 residues. Germline loops: CDR1 SGHRS, CDR2 YFSETQ. The CDR3 sequence: CASSLGERRSTDTQYF. The CDR3, as DNA: TGCGCCAGCAGCTTGGGCGAGCGGAGGAGCACAGATACGCAGTATTTT.

This clone was observed a single time. The genes are TRBV10-1 and TRBJ1-1, with D possibly being TRBD1 (5 bases). The CDR3 has 15 residues. Trimming shortened V by 4 bases and J by 7 bases, and 19 bases separated the two germline ends. The germline V gene has CDR1 WNHNN and CDR2 SYGVQD (reference sequence). The chain's CDR3 is CASSVRGRGTDEAFF. The CDR3 DNA is TGCGCCAGCAGTGTAAGGGGAAGGGGAACAGATGAAGCTTTCTTT.

This clone was counted once. The rearrangement uses TRBV18 and TRBJ2-1, with 15 bases lining up with TRBD2. V was pared by 3 bases and J by 4 bases, with 10 bases of the junction left unmatched. Germline CDR1 is KGHSH and CDR2 is LQKENI. There are 19 residues in the CDR3. The CDR3 DNA follows: TGTGCCAGCTCACCGATCGGGACTAGCGGGAGGAGAGGTTACAATGAGCAGTTCTTC. Its translation: CASSPIGTSGRRGYNEQFF. Full variable domain (rest looked up from reference TRBV18 and TRBJ2-1): NAGVMQNPRHLVRRRGQEARLRCSPMKGHSHVYWYRQLPEEGLKFMVYLQKENIIDESGMPKERFSAEFPKEGPSILRIQQVVRGDSAAYFCASSPIGTSGRRGYNEQFFGPGTRLTVL.

The V and J genes are TRBV2 and TRBJ1-1; D is unresolved. This CDR3 has 13 residues. V lost 5 bases to trimming and J lost 1 base, with 8 bases between them. The germline V gene encodes CDR1 SNHLY and CDR2 FYNNEI. The CDR3 spells CASSLQPNTEAFF. The CDR3 region has the DNA TGTGCCAGCAGTTTACAGCCGAACACTGAAGCTTTCTTT.

V and J are TRBV27 and TRBJ2-1, with D unresolved. The germline gives CDR1 MNHEY, CDR2 SMNVEV (reference sequence). The CDR3 has 16 residues. V was trimmed by 5 bases and J by 0 bases, leaving 14 bases between them. The CDR3 sequence is CASSPLKKSSYNEQFF. CDR3 in DNA: TGTGCCAGCAGTCCTTTAAAGAAGAGCTCCTACAATGAGCAGTTCTTC.

This clone has just a few counts. The rearrangement uses TRBV6-2 or TRBV6-3 and TRBJ2-1; possible D gene TRBD2, 5 bases. This CDR3 spans 13 amino acids. Germline V lookup: CDR1 MNHEY, CDR2 SVGEGT. The ends were cut back, 2 bases at V and 9 bases at J, with 11 bases in the middle. The CDR3 nucleotides read TGTGCCAGCAGTTACAGGGTAGAGGGTGAGCAGTTCTTC. Protein sequence: CASSYRVEGEQFF.

The gene calls are TRBV24-1 and TRBJ2-1; 9 nucleotides line up with TRBD2. The germline V gene encodes CDR1 KGHDR and CDR2 SFDVKD. The CDR3 contains 13 residues. V shed 11 bases, J shed 6 bases, and the junction held 7 bases outside the gene matches. For the CDR3, the DNA is TGTGCCATTTCCGGGACTAGCACCAATGAGCAGTTCTTC. This encodes CAISGTSTNEQFF.

The chain employs TRBV3-1 (or the pseudogene TRBV3-2) and TRBJ1-2, with D perhaps matching TRBD1 (6 bases). V lost 2 bases and J 7 bases, leaving 14 bases between the germline ends. The CDR3 contains 14 residues. Germline CDR1 is LGHDT and CDR2 is YNNKEL (reference sequence). CDR3 in DNA: TGTGCCAGCAGCCAACAAAGGGGGGGAGGTGGCTACACCTTC. It yields the protein CASSQQRGGGGYTF.

CDR3: CASSVGAEGKYYEQYF. The CDR3 DNA is TGTGCCAGCAGCGTAGGCGCGGAGGGGAAGTACTACGAGCAGTACTTC. The chain is built from TRBV9 and TRBJ2-7; TRBD2 is a possible D gene (6 bases). CDR3 length: 16 residues. Trimming took 0 bases from V and 3 from J, leaving 16 bases between them. Germline-derived CDR1 and CDR2 are SGDLS and YYNGEE.

V usage is TRBV30 and J usage is TRBJ1-2; D is unresolved. The CDR3 is made up of 14 amino acids. Trimming shortened V by 0 bases and J by 7 bases, and 15 bases separated the two germline ends. CDR1 is GTSNPN, CDR2 SVGIG, per germline (reference sequence). This chain's CDR3 is CAWSVLINFSGYTF. CDR3 in DNA: TGTGCCTGGAGTGTTCTAATCAACTTCTCTGGCTACACCTTC. Full variable domain (outside the CDR3, taken from reference TRBV30 and TRBJ1-2): SQTIHQWPATLVQPVGSPLSLECTVEGTSNPNLYWYRQAAGRGLQLLFYSVGIGQISSEVPQNLSASRPQDRQFILSSKKLLLSDSGFYLCAWSVLINFSGYTFGSGTRLTVV.

The CDR3 reads CAISAGTGEYGYTF. CDR3 sequence (DNA): TGTGCCATCAGCGCCGGGACAGGAGAGTATGGCTACACCTTC. The V and J genes are TRBV10-3 and TRBJ1-2, with 8 nucleotides matching TRBD1. The CDR3 loop spans 14 amino acids. With V trimmed by 6 bases and J by 5 bases, 8 bases remained unmatched. Germline V gene data show CDR1 as ENHRY and CDR2 as SYGVKD.

The CDR3 DNA is TGTGCCAGCAGTGTTCCGTTTGGAGAAATCGTTGGGGGCTACACCTTC. Protein sequence: CASSVPFGEIVGGYTF. V gene TRBV25-1 combines with J gene TRBJ1-2; the D is unclear. Germline V lookup: CDR1 MGHDK, CDR2 SYGVNS. This CDR3 has 16 amino acids. V gave up 4 bases and J gave up 8 bases, with 23 bases separating them.

The chain has TRBV6-5 and TRBJ1-4; 9 bases fit TRBD1. Germline CDR1 is MNHEY and CDR2 is SVGAGI. Germline trimming cut 5 bases from V and 6 bases from J; bases unmatched to any gene: 4. This CDR3 contains 14 residues. The CDR3 loop is CASSTGGGDEKLFF. CDR3 nucleotides: TGTGCCAGCAGTACAGGGGGCGGGGATGAAAAACTGTTTTTT.

The chain uses TRBV28 and TRBJ1-2; possible D gene TRBD1, 5 bases. V dropped 2 bases and J dropped 13 bases, with 17 bases sitting between them. The CDR3 has 13 amino acids. Germline V gives CDR1 MDHEN, CDR2 SYDVKM. The CDR3 DNA sequence: TGTGCCAGCAGTTTACCCCGGACACCTGATCTCACCTTC. This gives the protein CASSLPRTPDLTF.

This sequence joins TRBV19 and TRBJ2-3; 9 bases line up with TRBD2. This CDR3 contains 14 residues. Losses at the gene ends were 9 bases for V and 11 bases for J; bases not matched to a gene: 15. The germline gives CDR1 LNHDA, CDR2 SQIVND (reference sequence). CDR3 nucleotide sequence: TGTGCCAGCATGAGCCAAGTTAGCGGGAGCGTGCAGTATTTT. This codes for CASMSQVSGSVQYF.

The chain carries TRBV19 and TRBJ1-2, with 10 bases that match TRBD1. This CDR3 is built from 15 residues. Per the germline V gene, CDR1 is LNHDA and CDR2 is SQIVND (reference sequence). Trimming removed 7 bases from V and 3 bases from J; junction bases left unmatched: 8. CDR3 in DNA: TGTGCCAGTAACCCAGACAGGGGGCTAGACTATGGCTACACCTTC. Protein product: CASNPDRGLDYGYTF.

The CDR3 DNA reads as TGCGCCAGCAGGTTGAGCACAGGGGGCAATCAGCCCCAGCATTTT. It translates to CASRLSTGGNQPQHF. This chain connects TRBV5-1 to TRBJ1-5; 7 bases agree with TRBD1. The germline V gene has CDR1 SGHRS and CDR2 YFSETQ. The length of the CDR3 is 15 residues. The V segment lost 5 bases and the J segment 2 bases; nucleotides outside the gene matches: 7.

The rearrangement joins TRBV18 to TRBJ2-7; the D gene is possibly TRBD1 (5 bases). Germline V gene data show CDR1 as KGHSH and CDR2 as LQKENI. The CDR3 runs to 15 residues. Trimming took 5 bases from V and 5 from J, leaving 19 bases between them. The CDR3 nucleotides are TGTGCCAGCTCATCCCAGGGTAAGGTACTCGACGAGCAGTACTTC. This gives the protein CASSSQGKVLDEQYF.

This chain connects TRBV30 to TRBJ1-3; perhaps TRBD1 as D (5 bases). The germline V gene encodes CDR1 GTSNPN and CDR2 SVGIG (reference sequence). Deletions cut 2 bases from V and 4 bases from J, with 6 bases between. This CDR3 is 12 amino acids long. The CDR3, as DNA: TGTGCCTGGAGTAACAGGGGAAACACCATATATTTT. Amino acid sequence: CAWSNRGNTIYF.

The chain links TRBV6-5 to TRBJ1-6; 8 nucleotides match TRBD1. Germline V gene sequence: CDR1 MNHEY, CDR2 SVGAGI. The CDR3 length is 15 residues. Trimming removed 6 bases from V and 7 bases from J; junction bases left unmatched: 8. CDR3 loop: CASSISGQVNSPLHF. The CDR3 DNA reads TGTGCCAGCAGCATTTCGGGACAGGTGAATTCACCCCTCCACTTT.

The chain couples TRBV6-6 to TRBJ2-7, with D perhaps matching TRBD2 (6 bases). V lost 0 bases to trimming and J lost 4 bases, with 16 bases between them. This CDR3 contains 16 residues. Germline values: CDR1 MNHNY, CDR2 SVGAGI (reference sequence). This CDR3 is CASSYSVSSAIYEQYF. CDR3 bases: TGTGCCAGCAGTTACTCTGTTTCTAGCGCGATTTACGAGCAGTACTTC.

The chain employs TRBV3-1 (or the pseudogene TRBV3-2) and TRBJ2-1, with D unresolved. Per germline, CDR1 LGHDT and CDR2 YNNKEL (reference sequence). The CDR3 extends over 16 amino acids. Between the trimmed V and J ends, which lost 2 bases and 2 bases, there was a span of 13 bases. The CDR3 loop reads CASSQSERRPYNEQFF. The CDR3 nucleotides are TGTGCCAGCAGCCAATCTGAGCGAAGGCCCTACAATGAGCAGTTCTTC.

The V gene is TRBV18, the J gene TRBJ2-7; TRBD1 matches 7 bases. From germline, CDR1 is KGHSH and CDR2 LQKENI. The CDR3 runs to 14 residues. V lost 2 bases, J lost 6 bases, and 7 bases stayed unmatched. The CDR3 here is CASSPNRGLGEQYF. CDR3 DNA sequence: TGTGCCAGCTCACCAAATAGGGGGCTGGGCGAGCAGTACTTC.